The T cell receptor (beta chain) described here comes from a study of memory CD8 T cells in hepatitis C reinfection. The time point was: peak reinfection, 3 to 8 weeks after reinfection detection. Sorted cells were sequenced directly ex vivo without any in vitro expansion. This clone was seen a single time. Only in-frame clones appear in the TCRdb table, and some are missing; sequencing was by immunoSEQ multiplex PCR. The table has over 35,000 clones, 85% to 90% seen once; the top ten hold approximately 1.2%. With 6 bases clipped from V and 6 bases from J, the junction kept 4 bases outside the gene matches. Germline V gene lookup returns CDR1 MNHEY and CDR2 SVGAGI. The CDR3 contains 15 residues.

The receptor's source is a man aged 18-30 years with hepatitis C virus infection. Sequenced input: naive CD8+ T cells sorted from blood. The V call is TRBV6-5, the J call TRBJ2-3, with 15 bases matching TRBD2. CDR3 coding DNA: TGTGCCAGCAGCGGACTAGCGGGGGGGCCGGATACGCAGTATTTT. This gives the protein CASSGLAGGPDTQYF.